Below are 24 T cell receptor beta chains sequenced from a single sample in a study of blood T cell repertoires in COVID-19. Method: immunoSEQ multiplex PCR; TCRdb's copy keeps in-frame clones and lacks some. The sample has about 300,000 clones; approximately 86% are singletons. The source material was PBMCs or T cells enriched from blood (not recorded which). Every receptor here comes from a woman under 30 who had recovered from COVID-19.

The chain recombines TRBV5-1 with TRBJ2-2, with TRBD2 matching 10 bases. Germline assignment: CDR1 SGHRS and CDR2 YFSETQ. CDR3 length equals 20 residues. The V segment lost 4 bases and the J segment 4 bases; nucleotides outside the gene matches: 19. For the CDR3, the DNA is TGCGCCAGCAGCACCGGGACAGGACTAGGAGTAGCGGGAGGCACCGGGGAGCTGTTTTTT. Its protein is CASSTGTGLGVAGGTGELFF.

The genes are TRBV7-3 and TRBJ2-2; 7 positions match TRBD1. Trimming cost V 4 bases and J 2 bases; bases outside gene matches: 10. The CDR3 is 17 residues long. Germline V gives CDR1 SGHTA, CDR2 FQGTGA. The chain's CDR3 is CASSSPNGTANTGELFF. In nucleotides, the CDR3 is TGTGCCAGCAGCTCCCCCAACGGGACAGCCAACACCGGGGAGCTGTTTTTT.

The chain recombines TRBV6-5 with TRBJ2-1; D might be TRBD2 (6 bases). V lost 2 bases, J lost 7 bases, and 15 bases lay in between. The CDR3 is 15 residues long. Germline V gene sequence: CDR1 MNHEY, CDR2 SVGAGI. CDR3 DNA: TGTGCCAGCAGTTACAGTGTGCCCGGGGGAAATGAGCAGTTCTTC. As protein: CASSYSVPGGNEQFF.

A single count supports this clone. This chain joins TRBV20-1 and TRBJ1-2; D gene uncertain. V was trimmed by 5 bases and J by 6 bases, leaving 7 bases between them. This CDR3 has 10 amino acids. Germline CDR1 and CDR2: DFQATT and SNEGSKA (reference sequence). The CDR3 loop is CSAYGDGYTF. The CDR3 nucleotides read TGCAGTGCTTACGGAGATGGCTACACCTTC.

The chain carries TRBV28 and TRBJ2-1; the D gene is possibly TRBD2 (5 bases). With 6 bases removed from V and 5 bases from J, the gap between germline ends came to 11 bases. CDR3 length: 13 residues. Germline V CDR1 and CDR2: MDHEN, SYDVKM. CDR3 nucleotide sequence: TGTGCCAGCAGAGCGGATCACAACAATGAGCAGTTCTTC. Residues: CASRADHNNEQFF. Full variable domain (rest looked up from reference TRBV28 and TRBJ2-1): DVKVTQSSRYLVKRTGEKVFLECVQDMDHENMFWYRQDPGLGLRLIYFSYDVKMKEKGDIPEGYSVSREKKERFSLILESASTNQTSMYLCASRADHNNEQFFGPGTRLTVL.

V and J are TRBV4-2 and TRBJ2-5; TRBD2 matches 8 bases. Germline CDR1 LGHNA, CDR2 YNFKEQ. This CDR3 region has 15 residues. J gave up 6 bases and V 2 bases, and 8 bases lay outside the gene matches. CDR3 sequence (DNA): TGTGCCAGCAGCCAATTAGCGGGAAACGTAAAGACCCAGTACTTC. Its protein product is CASSQLAGNVKTQYF.

The chain carries TRBV10-3 and TRBJ2-1, with 7 bases aligning to TRBD1. In germline, CDR1 is ENHRY, CDR2 SYGVKD. The CDR3 has 15 residues. J was trimmed by 6 bases and V by 4 bases; bases with no gene match: 9. The CDR3: CAISGDSLRGNEQFF. The CDR3 DNA reads as TGTGCCATCAGTGGGGACAGCCTCAGGGGCAATGAGCAGTTCTTC.

The chain uses TRBV19 and TRBJ1-5, with 11 nucleotides matching TRBD1. The CDR3 sequence is 15 residues long. The V gene end was trimmed by 10 bases and the J gene end by 4 bases; junction bases not matched to a gene: 9. Per the germline V gene, CDR1 is LNHDA and CDR2 is SQIVND (reference sequence). The CDR3 reads CATGQGVGRNQPQHF. The CDR3 DNA reads TGTGCCACGGGACAGGGGGTGGGTAGGAATCAGCCCCAGCATTTT.

V gene TRBV9 combines with J gene TRBJ2-1, with 8 bases matching TRBD1. CDR1 and CDR2 from the germline V gene are SGDLS and YYNGEE. The CDR3 has 15 residues. V dropped 3 bases and J dropped 2; count of bases not matched to a gene: 4. DNA of the CDR3: TGTGCCAGCAGCGAATGGGACAGGCCCTACAATGAGCAGTTCTTC. It codes for CASSEWDRPYNEQFF.

This chain connects TRBV19 to TRBJ2-1; TRBD2 aligns across 9 bases. Germline trimming cut 5 bases from V and 6 bases from J; bases unmatched to any gene: 8. Germline assignment: CDR1 LNHDA and CDR2 SQIVND (reference sequence). The CDR3 covers 15 residues. The CDR3 nucleotides read TGTGCCAGTAGTCTCACTAGCGGGTTATCCAATGAGCAGTTCTTC. It translates to CASSLTSGLSNEQFF.

V is TRBV19 and J is TRBJ2-1, with 10 positions matching TRBD2. The CDR3 spans 20 residues. The germline V gene encodes CDR1 LNHDA and CDR2 SQIVND (reference sequence). With 7 bases clipped from V and 1 base from J, the junction kept 19 bases outside the gene matches. CDR3 loop: CASTGKWGLAGVSSYNEQFF. The CDR3 DNA reads TGTGCCAGTACCGGGAAATGGGGGCTAGCGGGAGTCTCTTCCTACAATGAGCAGTTCTTC. Based on the CDR3 plus reference TRBV19 and TRBJ2-1, the full variable domain is DGGITQSPKYLFRKEGQNVTLSCEQNLNHDAMYWYRQDPGQGLRLIYYSQIVNDFQKGDIAEGYSVSREKKESFPLTVTSAQKNPTAFYLCASTGKWGLAGVSSYNEQFFGPGTRLTVL.

CDR3: CASSQDVSGGFGTQYF. CDR3 sequence (DNA): TGTGCCAGCAGCCAAGATGTTTCGGGGGGGTTTGGGACCCAGTACTTC. V gene TRBV11-3 combines with J gene TRBJ2-5; 8 nucleotides agree with TRBD2. Germline V gene data show CDR1 as SGHNT and CDR2 as YENEEA. The CDR3 runs 16 residues. V gave up 5 bases and J gave up 7 bases; unmatched junction bases: 15.

The J gene is TRBJ2-7, the V gene TRBV6-6; D may be TRBD1 (6 bases). The CDR3 runs to 14 residues. V was pared by 2 bases and J by 7 bases, with 15 bases between. Germline V gene lookup returns CDR1 MNHNY and CDR2 SVGAGI (reference sequence). The CDR3 DNA follows: TGTGCCAGCAGTTACGCAGGGGTGGCCGAGGAGCAGTACTTC. Its protein is CASSYAGVAEEQYF.

This rearrangement joins TRBV28 to TRBJ2-2; 7 bases match TRBD1. The CDR3 spans 20 residues. Germline values: CDR1 MDHEN, CDR2 SYDVKM. The trim removed 7 bases at V and 7 bases at J, leaving 27 bases unmatched. The CDR3 DNA is TGTGCCAGCATCCCGGATAGGGGTATAAGGGGGCGTCAGAGTTACGGGGAGCTGTTTTTT. Its protein is CASIPDRGIRGRQSYGELFF.

The V gene is TRBV3-1 (or the pseudogene TRBV3-2), the J gene TRBJ2-3; no definite D call. The CDR3 is made up of 14 amino acids. Trimming took off 4 bases at V and 6 bases at J, with 14 bases between the two ends. Germline V gene sequence: CDR1 LGHDT, CDR2 YNNKEL (reference sequence). CDR3 amino acids: CASSPTFSRDTQYF. The CDR3 DNA is TGTGCCAGCAGCCCGACATTTTCCAGGGATACGCAGTATTTT.

Here the CDR3 reads CATSDSGFLYGYTF. Written as DNA, the CDR3 is TGTGCCACCAGTGATAGCGGGTTTCTATATGGCTACACCTTC. V gene TRBV24-1 combines with J gene TRBJ1-2; D gene uncertain. This CDR3 region has 14 residues. V lost 3 bases and J 5 bases, leaving 12 bases between the germline ends. Germline V CDR1 and CDR2: KGHDR, SFDVKD.

The chain has TRBV7-9 and TRBJ1-2; TRBD1 might be the D (5 bases). The CDR3 sequence is 14 residues long. V lost 4 bases and J 4 bases, leaving 13 bases between the germline ends. Looked up from germline, CDR1 is SEHNR and CDR2 is FQNEAQ (reference sequence). The CDR3 protein is CASSSQGLGYGYTF. The CDR3, as DNA: TGTGCCAGCAGCTCCCAGGGTCTGGGCTATGGCTACACCTTC.

The gene calls are TRBV7-9 and TRBJ2-5; 15 positions agree with TRBD2. V shed 4 bases, J shed 2 bases, and the junction held 2 bases outside the gene matches. CDR1 SEHNR and CDR2 FQNEAQ come from the germline V gene (reference sequence). This CDR3 is 16 amino acids long. CDR3: CASSWGTSGGQETQYF. The CDR3 DNA reads TGTGCCAGCAGCTGGGGGACTAGCGGGGGGCAAGAGACCCAGTACTTC. Full variable domain (missing parts from reference TRBV7-9 and TRBJ2-5): DTGVSQNPRHKITKRGQNVTFRCDPISEHNRLYWYRQTLGQGPEFLTYFQNEAQLEKSRLLSDRFSAERPKGSFSTLEIQRTEQGDSAMYLCASSWGTSGGQETQYFGPGTRLLVL.

The CDR3 DNA is TGTGCCAGTACCCAGAGTGGGGGGGCAGGTTCACCCCTCCACTTT. Translating it yields CASTQSGGAGSPLHF. The chain combines TRBV19 with TRBJ1-6; the D gene is possibly TRBD1 (6 bases). Trimming pared 7 bases from V and 9 bases from J, leaving 19 bases between. Germline lookup yields CDR1 LNHDA and CDR2 SQIVND (reference sequence). The CDR3 has 15 residues. The full variable domain, completed using reference TRBV19 and TRBJ1-6, is DGGITQSPKYLFRKEGQNVTLSCEQNLNHDAMYWYRQDPGQGLRLIYYSQIVNDFQKGDIAEGYSVSREKKESFPLTVTSAQKNPTAFYLCASTQSGGAGSPLHFGNGTRLTVT.

The rearrangement uses TRBV5-5 and TRBJ2-7, with D hard to call. CDR3 length: 12 residues. The V gene's germline CDR1 is SGHKS and CDR2 YYEKEE (reference sequence). Trimming pared 4 bases from V and 1 base from J, leaving 6 bases between. The CDR3 spells CASSPPSYEQYF. The CDR3 DNA is TGTGCCAGCAGCCCCCCATCCTACGAGCAGTACTTC. Full variable domain (remainder filled in from reference TRBV5-5 and TRBJ2-7): DAGVTQSPTHLIKTRGQQVTLRCSPISGHKSVSWYQQVLGQGPQFIFQYYEKEERGRGNFPDRFSARQFPNYSSELNVNALLLGDSALYLCASSPPSYEQYFGPGTRLTVT.

The genes are TRBV5-6 and TRBJ1-1; 9 bases line up with TRBD1. Germline V gene data show CDR1 as SGHDT and CDR2 as YYEEEE. The CDR3 extends over 17 amino acids. Germline trimming cut 4 bases from V and 1 base from J; bases unmatched to any gene: 11. The CDR3 region has the DNA TGTGCCAGCAGCATCTTTACCCCGGGACAGGGGAACACTGAAGCTTTCTTT. Amino acids: CASSIFTPGQGNTEAFF. Supplemented by reference TRBV5-6 and TRBJ1-1, the full variable domain reads DAGVTQSPTHLIKTRGQQVTLRCSPKSGHDTVSWYQQALGQGPQFIFQYYEEEERQRGNFPDRFSGHQFPNYSSELNVNALLLGDSALYLCASSIFTPGQGNTEAFFGQGTRLTVV.

The V gene is TRBV7-8, the J gene TRBJ2-7; TRBD2 agrees at 10 bases. Germline-derived CDR1 and CDR2 are SGHVS and FQNEAQ. This CDR3 is built from 15 residues. V was clipped by 1 base and J by 4 bases; unmatched bases: 4. CDR3 loop: CASSLGASGGYEQYF. The CDR3 DNA reads as TGTGCCAGCAGCTTAGGGGCTAGCGGGGGTTACGAGCAGTACTTC.

The V and J genes are TRBV6-2 or TRBV6-3 and TRBJ1-5; no reliable D call. This CDR3 comprises 17 residues. Germline loops: CDR1 MNHEY, CDR2 SVGEGT. Trimming took off 0 bases at V and 3 bases at J, with 15 bases between the two ends. This chain's CDR3 is CASSYSATRDINQPQHF. The CDR3 DNA reads TGTGCCAGCAGTTACTCAGCAACCCGTGATATCAATCAGCCCCAGCATTTT.

About this clone itself: At the DNA level, this CDR3 is encoded by other sequences in the same sample as well. The chain joins TRBV9 to TRBJ1-2; 7 bases match TRBD1. The CDR3 has 14 residues. Germline assignment: CDR1 SGDLS and CDR2 YYNGEE. The ends lost 0 bases at V and 4 bases at J; junction bases unmatched: 3. The DNA of the CDR3 is TGTGCCAGCAGCGTAGGTGACAGGGCCTATGGCTACACCTTC. It codes for CASSVGDRAYGYTF.